Shown below are 32 T cell receptor beta chains from a single sample sequenced in a study of blood T cell repertoires in COVID-19. Repertoires were generated with immunoSEQ multiplex PCR, while TCRdb's copy carries only in-frame clones and drops some. Found here are 140,000 or so clones, about 80% of them singletons; the top ten hold approximately 4.6%. The source material was peripheral blood. These receptors came from a human donor in a cohort sampled during active COVID-19.

This clone was recorded once. This chain uses TRBV10-2 with TRBJ1-2; D may be TRBD1 (5 bases). V gave up 3 bases and J gave up 3 bases, with 5 bases separating them. Per the germline V gene, CDR1 is WSHSY and CDR2 is SAAADI. The CDR3 runs 12 residues. CDR3 nucleotides: TGCGCCAGCAGTGAACAGGACTATGGCTACACCTTC. This gives the protein CASSEQDYGYTF.

The J gene is TRBJ1-6, the V gene TRBV19; D gene unclear. V was pared by 6 bases and J by 10 bases, with 19 bases between. Germline V CDR1 and CDR2: LNHDA, SQIVND (reference sequence). The CDR3 consists of 15 residues. The CDR3 DNA is TGTGCCAGTAGCTCGGGTACTATCGGCCGGTCACCCCTCCACTTT. Its translation is CASSSGTIGRSPLHF. Using reference TRBV19 and TRBJ1-6 for the parts outside the CDR3, the full variable domain is DGGITQSPKYLFRKEGQNVTLSCEQNLNHDAMYWYRQDPGQGLRLIYYSQIVNDFQKGDIAEGYSVSREKKESFPLTVTSAQKNPTAFYLCASSSGTIGRSPLHFGNGTRLTVT.

The chain's CDR3 is CASSLDGGGGETQYF. The CDR3 DNA is TGTGCCAGCAGCTTGGACGGAGGGGGGGGAGAGACCCAGTACTTC. The rearrangement joins TRBV5-4 to TRBJ2-5; TRBD2 is a possible D gene (7 bases). CDR3 length: 15 amino acids. Per germline, CDR1 SGHNT and CDR2 YYREEE (reference sequence). V lost 0 bases and J lost 4, with 13 bases in between.

The V gene is TRBV27, the J gene TRBJ1-1; D unresolved. The CDR3 has 13 residues. Trimming removed 5 bases from V and 1 base from J, with 8 bases in between. Germline loops: CDR1 MNHEY, CDR2 SMNVEV (reference sequence). The CDR3 here is CASSGQENTEAFF. CDR3 nucleotide sequence: TGTGCCAGCAGTGGCCAGGAGAACACTGAAGCTTTCTTT.

The rearrangement links TRBV9 to TRBJ2-5; D is possibly TRBD2 (5 bases). Germline assignment: CDR1 SGDLS and CDR2 YYNGEE. The V gene lost 0 bases and the J gene lost 4 bases, with 13 bases spanning the gap. The CDR3 runs to 15 residues. The CDR3 loop reads CASSVGGAAGETQYF. As DNA, the CDR3 is TGTGCCAGCAGCGTAGGAGGAGCGGCCGGAGAGACCCAGTACTTC.

Worth noting for this clone: Other DNA sequences in this sample translate to the same CDR3. The chain uses TRBV7-2 and TRBJ2-1; D perhaps matches TRBD2 (5 bases). Germline V gene data show CDR1 as SGHTA and CDR2 as FQGNSA. V lost 2 bases, J lost 0 bases, and 8 bases lay in between. There are 15 residues in the CDR3. The CDR3 DNA reads TGTGCCAGCAGCTTATTGAGCGGCTCCTACAATGAGCAGTTCTTC. This sequence encodes CASSLLSGSYNEQFF. The variable domain in full, completed from reference TRBV7-2 and TRBJ2-1, reads GAGVSQSPSNKVTEKGKDVELRCDPISGHTALYWYRQSLGQGLEFLIYFQGNSAPDKSGLPSDRFSAERTGGSVSTLTIQRTQQEDSAVYLCASSLLSGSYNEQFFGPGTRLTVL.

V and J are TRBV7-6 and TRBJ2-5; 13 bases fit TRBD2. CDR3 length equals 16 residues. Per germline, CDR1 SGHVS and CDR2 FNYEAQ. V shed 1 base, J shed 1 base, and the junction held 0 bases outside the gene matches. The CDR3 loop is CASSLGTSGGQETQYF. DNA for the CDR3: TGTGCCAGCAGCTTAGGGACTAGCGGGGGCCAAGAGACCCAGTACTTC.

The table lists this clone with a few counts. V and J are TRBV6-5 and TRBJ1-5, with 10 bases aligning to TRBD1. Germline V gene sequence: CDR1 MNHEY, CDR2 SVGAGI. V trimming: 6 bases; J trimming: 6 bases; junction bases outside the gene matches: 8. This CDR3 is 15 amino acids long. CDR3 sequence: CASSRDRGQGQPQHF. CDR3 nucleotide sequence: TGTGCCAGCAGCCGCGACAGGGGGCAAGGTCAGCCCCAGCATTTT.

This chain uses TRBV28 with TRBJ1-3; 11 bases align to TRBD1. Looked up from germline, CDR1 is MDHEN and CDR2 is SYDVKM. The CDR3 is 21 residues long. The V and J ends lost 7 bases and 5 bases, in that order; junction bases with no gene match: 25. CDR3 loop: CASISPVWDGTGGLSRNTIYF. CDR3 sequence (DNA): TGTGCCAGCATAAGTCCTGTTTGGGACGGGACAGGGGGTCTATCGCGAAACACCATATATTTT.

The genes are TRBV2 and TRBJ1-2, with TRBD1 identical over 10 bases. This CDR3 comprises 16 residues. Looked up from germline, CDR1 is SNHLY and CDR2 is FYNNEI. V lost 2 bases, J lost 3 bases, and 6 bases stayed unmatched. The CDR3 coding sequence is TGTGCCAGCAGTGAAAGTAGGACAGGGGGGGACTATGGCTACACCTTC. Amino acid sequence: CASSESRTGGDYGYTF.

The chain is built from TRBV27 and TRBJ2-7; 13 bases match TRBD2. The germline V gene encodes CDR1 MNHEY and CDR2 SMNVEV (reference sequence). The CDR3 runs 15 residues. The junction had 4 bases not matched to a gene; V was cut back by 6 bases and J by 2 bases. Written as DNA, the CDR3 is TGTGCCAGCAGCTTTGGGACTAGCGGGGCCTACGAGCAGTACTTC. Its protein is CASSFGTSGAYEQYF.

CDR3: CASSEGWQFNTEAFF. The CDR3 region has the DNA TGTGCCAGCAGTGAAGGGTGGCAGTTTAACACTGAAGCTTTCTTT. The chain links TRBV6-1 to TRBJ1-1; no definite D call. The germline V gene encodes CDR1 MNHNS and CDR2 SASEGT. V was pared by 1 base and J by 2 bases, with 11 bases between. The CDR3 length is 15 residues.

The chain uses TRBV5-4 and TRBJ2-7; unclear D gene. This CDR3 spans 14 amino acids. CDR1 is SGHNT and CDR2 is YYREEE in the germline V gene (reference sequence). Trimming shortened V by 6 bases and J by 0 bases, and 13 bases separated the two germline ends. CDR3 residues: CASTTSVSSYEQYF. In nucleotides, the CDR3 is TGTGCCAGCACCACAAGCGTAAGCTCCTACGAGCAGTACTTC.

V usage is TRBV3-1 (or the pseudogene TRBV3-2) and J usage is TRBJ2-3; no clear D gene. The germline V gene has CDR1 LGHDT and CDR2 YNNKEL (reference sequence). Trimming removed 4 bases at V and 0 bases at J, with 11 bases between. There are 15 residues in the CDR3. The CDR3 nucleotides are TGTGCCAGCAGCCTTAGAGCTTCTAGCACAGATACGCAGTATTTT. Translating gives CASSLRASSTDTQYF.

This clone was detected a few times. The chain recombines TRBV20-1 with TRBJ2-5; 13 nucleotides match TRBD2. This CDR3 has 16 residues. Germline CDR1 reads DFQATT; CDR2 reads SNEGSKA (reference sequence). J lost 5 bases, V lost 3 bases, and 9 bases had no gene match. The CDR3 spells CSASAILAGGPETQYF. The DNA for the CDR3 is TGCAGTGCTAGTGCCATACTAGCGGGAGGGCCGGAGACCCAGTACTTC.

The chain links TRBV30 to TRBJ1-4; TRBD1 aligns across 10 bases. This CDR3 region has 15 residues. The V gene's germline CDR1 is GTSNPN and CDR2 SVGIG (reference sequence). J was trimmed by 8 bases and V by 3 bases; bases with no gene match: 9. CDR3 in DNA: TGTGCCTGGAGCGGCCCCCGGGACAGGGGAGAAAAACTGTTTTTT. Amino acid sequence: CAWSGPRDRGEKLFF.

V and J are TRBV6-5 and TRBJ2-7, with a tentative D call TRBD2 (6 bases). In germline, CDR1 is MNHEY, CDR2 SVGAGI. This CDR3 is built from 15 residues. With 6 bases removed from V and 1 base from J, the gap between germline ends came to 16 bases. The CDR3 spells CASRDPGTLSYEQYF. CDR3 sequence (DNA): TGTGCCAGCAGAGACCCCGGGACTTTATCCTACGAGCAGTACTTC.

This clone turned up a few times. CDR3 amino acids: CASSPSGRVNTGELFF. CDR3 sequence (DNA): TGTGCCAGCAGCCCTAGCGGGAGAGTGAACACCGGGGAGCTGTTTTTT. The genes are TRBV5-5 and TRBJ2-2, with TRBD2 identical over 10 bases. V shed 4 bases and J 1 base; nucleotides not matched to a gene: 4. The CDR3 length is 16 residues. Germline CDR1 and CDR2: SGHKS and YYEKEE (reference sequence). The whole variable domain, remainder taken from reference TRBV5-5 and TRBJ2-2, is DAGVTQSPTHLIKTRGQQVTLRCSPISGHKSVSWYQQVLGQGPQFIFQYYEKEERGRGNFPDRFSARQFPNYSSELNVNALLLGDSALYLCASSPSGRVNTGELFFGEGSRLTVL.

This clone showed up just a few times. The chain couples TRBV7-9 to TRBJ2-7; TRBD1 agrees at 7 bases. The trim removed 3 bases at V and 5 bases at J, leaving 16 bases unmatched. This CDR3 comprises 17 residues. Germline CDR1 SEHNR, CDR2 FQNEAQ (reference sequence). CDR3 loop: CASSFRSLERQGNEQYF. DNA of the CDR3: TGTGCCAGCAGCTTTAGATCTCTCGAACGACAGGGCAACGAGCAGTACTTC.

The J gene is TRBJ2-5, the V gene TRBV2, with 9 bases that match TRBD2. Unmatched junction bases numbered 6, after V lost 5 bases and J lost 5 bases. The CDR3 has 14 amino acids. Germline lookup yields CDR1 SNHLY and CDR2 FYNNEI. In DNA, the CDR3 is TGTGCCAGCAGTCCGGGACTAGCAATCGAGACCCAGTACTTC. Amino acids: CASSPGLAIETQYF.

This rearrangement joins TRBV23-1 to TRBJ2-1; 12 nucleotides align to TRBD2. TRBV23-1 is annotated as an ORF whose role is uncertain. J gave up 4 bases and V 4 bases, and 5 bases lay outside the gene matches. The CDR3 loop spans 16 amino acids. The DNA for the CDR3 is TGCGCCAGCAGTCTCTCCGGGACTAGCGGGTACAATGAGCAGTTCTTC. It translates to CASSLSGTSGYNEQFF.

V usage is TRBV7-2 and J usage is TRBJ1-1; the D is unclear. Per the germline V gene, CDR1 is SGHTA and CDR2 is FQGNSA. CDR3 length: 15 amino acids. V gave up 7 bases and J gave up 1 base, with 16 bases separating them. The CDR3 sequence is CASTRLGWANTEAFF. The CDR3 region has the DNA TGTGCCAGCACCCGCTTAGGATGGGCGAACACTGAAGCTTTCTTT.

The V and J genes are TRBV7-6 and TRBJ2-7; TRBD2 is a possible D gene (6 bases). Trimming shortened V by 1 base and J by 6 bases, and 13 bases separated the two germline ends. Germline V CDR1 and CDR2: SGHVS, FNYEAQ. There are 14 residues in the CDR3. CDR3 sequence reads: CASSLGGPGVEQYF. The CDR3 bases are TGTGCCAGCAGCTTAGGGGGACCGGGGGTCGAGCAGTACTTC.

The chain uses TRBV3-1 (or the pseudogene TRBV3-2) and TRBJ1-1; the D is unclear. The CDR3 has 15 amino acids. Germline CDR1 and CDR2: LGHDT and YNNKEL (reference sequence). The V and J ends lost 1 base and 4 bases respectively, with 13 bases between them. The CDR3 is CASSQAARMGTEAFF. Written as DNA, the CDR3 is TGTGCCAGCAGCCAAGCCGCCAGGATGGGCACTGAAGCTTTCTTT.

The gene calls are TRBV28 and TRBJ2-1; 10 bases are a match to TRBD2. The CDR3 sequence is 17 residues long. Germline values: CDR1 MDHEN, CDR2 SYDVKM. V lost 2 bases, J lost 7 bases, and 11 bases stayed unmatched. This CDR3 reads CASSLGPSSGGANEQFF. The CDR3 nucleotides are TGTGCCAGCAGTTTAGGTCCCAGCAGCGGGGGGGCGAATGAGCAGTTCTTC.

This clone was seen a handful of times. The chain carries TRBV7-3 and TRBJ2-3; D remains ambiguous. CDR1 is SGHTA, CDR2 FQGTGA, per germline. Trimming took off 0 bases at V and 6 bases at J, with 7 bases between the two ends. The CDR3 is 13 residues long. CDR3 nucleotide sequence: TGTGCCAGCAGCTTAACGTTCGAGGATACGCAGTATTTT. Translation: CASSLTFEDTQYF.

This clone was found once. This chain joins TRBV11-1 and TRBJ1-4, with 7 bases that match TRBD1. The V gene end was trimmed by 5 bases and the J gene end by 8 bases; junction bases not matched to a gene: 8. The CDR3 runs to 14 residues. The germline CDR1 and CDR2 sequences are SGHAT and FQDESV (reference sequence). The CDR3 reads CASSPDRVSEKLFF. The CDR3 DNA follows: TGTGCCAGCAGCCCCGACAGGGTCAGCGAAAAACTGTTTTTT.

This clone was detected only once. The CDR3 nucleotides are TGTGCCAGCATCACCTTGGGGGGGCGGGACACCGGGGAGCTGTTTTTT. Encoded protein: CASITLGGRDTGELFF. This chain joins TRBV6-6 and TRBJ2-2; D is possibly TRBD2 (7 bases). The germline V and J ends were trimmed by 7 bases and 3 bases, with 18 bases remaining between them. The CDR3 is made up of 16 amino acids. CDR1 and CDR2 from the germline V gene are MNHNY and SVGAGI (reference sequence).

V usage is TRBV28 and J usage is TRBJ2-3, with D tentatively TRBD2 (6 bases). CDR1 MDHEN and CDR2 SYDVKM come from the germline V gene. Trimming stripped 8 bases from V and 2 bases from J, with 11 bases between. The CDR3 has 13 amino acids. The CDR3 region has the DNA TGTGCCAGCCGTACGGGGGTCACAGATACGCAGTATTTT. This sequence encodes CASRTGVTDTQYF.

The V gene is TRBV19, the J gene TRBJ1-2; 8 nucleotides line up with TRBD1. The J segment lost 6 bases and the V segment lost 5 bases, leaving 14 bases of the junction unmatched. Germline V gene sequence: CDR1 LNHDA, CDR2 SQIVND (reference sequence). CDR3 length: 16 residues. CDR3 region: CASSGDLSDRENGYTF. CDR3 coding DNA: TGTGCCAGTAGTGGGGATTTGTCGGACAGGGAGAATGGCTACACCTTC.

The chain carries TRBV6-5 and TRBJ2-7, with TRBD1 identical over 7 bases. V shed 6 bases and J 2 bases; nucleotides not matched to a gene: 10. The germline V gene has CDR1 MNHEY and CDR2 SVGAGI. CDR3 size: 15 residues. This CDR3 reads CASSRTLQGAYEQYV. CDR3 nucleotides: TGTGCCAGCAGCCGTACCCTTCAGGGGGCCTACGAGCAGTACGTC.

The chain couples TRBV19 to TRBJ1-1; TRBD1 matches 7 bases. Germline assignment: CDR1 LNHDA and CDR2 SQIVND (reference sequence). This CDR3 contains 14 residues. J lost 1 base, V lost 5 bases, and 4 bases had no gene match. CDR3 sequence reads: CASSPTGTNTEAFF. The CDR3 nucleotides are TGTGCCAGTAGTCCGACAGGGACGAACACTGAAGCTTTCTTT.